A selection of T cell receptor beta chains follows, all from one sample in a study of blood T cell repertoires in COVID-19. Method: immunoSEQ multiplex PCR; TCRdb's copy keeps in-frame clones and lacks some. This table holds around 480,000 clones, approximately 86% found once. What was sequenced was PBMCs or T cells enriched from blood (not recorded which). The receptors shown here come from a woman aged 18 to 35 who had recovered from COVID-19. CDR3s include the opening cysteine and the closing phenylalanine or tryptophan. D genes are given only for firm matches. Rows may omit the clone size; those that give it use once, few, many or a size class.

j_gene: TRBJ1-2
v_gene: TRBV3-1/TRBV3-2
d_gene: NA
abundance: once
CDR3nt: TGTGCCAGCAGCCAACTTGACAGCCATTATGGCTACACCTTC
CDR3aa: CASSQLDSHYGYTF

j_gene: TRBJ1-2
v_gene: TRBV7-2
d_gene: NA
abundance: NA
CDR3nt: TGTGCCAGCAGCTCCCCCCCAAACTCTAACTATGGCTACACCTTC
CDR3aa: CASSSPPNSNYGYTF

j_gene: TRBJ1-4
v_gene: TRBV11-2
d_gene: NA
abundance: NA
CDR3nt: TGTGCCAGCAGCCCCCGGGTGGGAGCAACTAATGAAAAACTGTTTTTT
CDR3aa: CASSPRVGATNEKLFF

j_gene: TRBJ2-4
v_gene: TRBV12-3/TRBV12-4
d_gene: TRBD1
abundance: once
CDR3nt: TGTGCCAGCAGTTTGGGGACAGCGGACATTCAGTACTTC
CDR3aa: CASSLGTADIQYF

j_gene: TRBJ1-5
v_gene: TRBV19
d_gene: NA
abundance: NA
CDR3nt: TGTGCCAGTAGTTTTGGCCGGGATAGCAATCAGCCCCAGCATTTT
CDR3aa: CASSFGRDSNQPQHF

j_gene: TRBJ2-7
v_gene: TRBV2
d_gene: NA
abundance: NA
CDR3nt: TGTGCCAGCAGTGACAGGGCCCCTGATGGCCACGAGCAGTACTTC
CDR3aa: CASSDRAPDGHEQYF

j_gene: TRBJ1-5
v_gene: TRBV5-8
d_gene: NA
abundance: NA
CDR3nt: TGTGCCAGCAGCTTGTTGGAAGGGGGTCAGCCCCAGCATTTT
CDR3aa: CASSLLEGGQPQHF

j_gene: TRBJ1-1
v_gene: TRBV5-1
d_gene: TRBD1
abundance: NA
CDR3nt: TGCGCCAGCAGCTTTGGCGGGGGACAGGGTAGTGAAGCTTTCTTT
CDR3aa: CASSFGGGQGSEAFF

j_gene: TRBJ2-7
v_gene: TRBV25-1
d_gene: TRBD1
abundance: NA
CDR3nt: TGTGCCAGCAGGGCGGGACAGGGGAACGAGCAGTACTTC
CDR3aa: CASRAGQGNEQYF

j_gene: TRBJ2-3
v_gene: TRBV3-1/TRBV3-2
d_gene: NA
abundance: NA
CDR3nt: TGTGCCAGCAGCCCCGGAGGCCAGGATACGCAGTATTTT
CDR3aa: CASSPGGQDTQYF

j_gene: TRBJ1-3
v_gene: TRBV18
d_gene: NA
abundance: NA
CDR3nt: TGTGCCAGCTCACCCGTAAAACAGTCCTCTGGAAACACCATATATTTT
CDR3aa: CASSPVKQSSGNTIYF

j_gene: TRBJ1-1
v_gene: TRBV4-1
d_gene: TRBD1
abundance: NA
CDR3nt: TGCGCCAGCAGTAGGGGACAGGGTTTTACTGAAGCTTTCTTT
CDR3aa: CASSRGQGFTEAFF

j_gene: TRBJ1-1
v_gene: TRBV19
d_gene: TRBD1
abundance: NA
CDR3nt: TGTGCCAGTATGAACTCCGGGACAGGGCAAGCTTTCTTT
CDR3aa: CASMNSGTGQAFF

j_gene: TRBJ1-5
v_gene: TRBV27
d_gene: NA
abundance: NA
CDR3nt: TGTGCCAGCAGCTCTCGGGTATGGGGCCCCAATCAGCCCCAGCATTTT
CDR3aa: CASSSRVWGPNQPQHF

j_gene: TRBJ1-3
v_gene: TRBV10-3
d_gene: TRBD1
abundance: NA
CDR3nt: TGTGCCATCAGATCAGACAGGGGAGAGGGTCCTGGAAACACCATATATTTT
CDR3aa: CAIRSDRGEGPGNTIYF

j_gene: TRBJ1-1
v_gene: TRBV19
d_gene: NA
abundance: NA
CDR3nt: TGTGCCAGTAGTATAGTTGGGGAGGCCACTGAAGCTTTCTTT
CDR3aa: CASSIVGEATEAFF

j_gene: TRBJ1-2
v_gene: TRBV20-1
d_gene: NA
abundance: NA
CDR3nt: TGCAGTGCTAGTATTAGCGGGGTGGATGGCTACACCTTC
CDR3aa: CSASISGVDGYTF

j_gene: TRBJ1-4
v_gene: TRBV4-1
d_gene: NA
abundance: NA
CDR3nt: TGCGCCAGCAGCCACCTTACGACGGGTAATGAAAAACTGTTTTTT
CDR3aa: CASSHLTTGNEKLFF

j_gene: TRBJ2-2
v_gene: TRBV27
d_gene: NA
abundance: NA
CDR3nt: TGTGCCAGCAGTCCGGTTCTCCCCGGGGAGCTGTTTTTT
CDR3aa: CASSPVLPGELFF

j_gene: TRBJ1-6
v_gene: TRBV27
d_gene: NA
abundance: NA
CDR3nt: TGTGCCAGCACTCCGACAAAATATTCACCCCTCCACTTT
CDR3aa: CASTPTKYSPLHF

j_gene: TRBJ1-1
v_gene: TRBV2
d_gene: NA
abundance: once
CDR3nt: TGTGCCAGCAGTGAAGCTAGTGAGGGTGAAGCTTTCTTT
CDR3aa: CASSEASEGEAFF

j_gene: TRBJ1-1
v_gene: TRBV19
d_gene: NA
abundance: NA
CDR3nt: TGTGCCAGTAATAGGCGGGAGAGGAACACTGAAGCTTTCTTT
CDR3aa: CASNRRERNTEAFF

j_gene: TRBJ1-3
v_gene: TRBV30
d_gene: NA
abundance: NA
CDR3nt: TGTGCCTGGAGTGTTACAGGGAGCTCTGGAAACACCATATATTTT
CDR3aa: CAWSVTGSSGNTIYF

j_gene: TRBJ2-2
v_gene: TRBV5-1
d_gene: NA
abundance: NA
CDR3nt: TGCGCCAGCAGCCCGCAGGTTAACACCGGGGAGCTGTTTTTT
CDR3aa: CASSPQVNTGELFF

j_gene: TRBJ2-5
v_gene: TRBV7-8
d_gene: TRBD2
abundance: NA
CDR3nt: TGTGCCAGCAGCTTAGCGAGGTTTAGCGGGGGGACCCAGTACTTC
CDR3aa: CASSLARFSGGTQYF

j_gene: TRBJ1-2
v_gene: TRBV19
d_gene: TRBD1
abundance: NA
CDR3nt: TGTGCCAGTAGTCCCAACCTTCCAGGGGGCAAAAGGTCTGGCTACACCTTC
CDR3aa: CASSPNLPGGKRSGYTF

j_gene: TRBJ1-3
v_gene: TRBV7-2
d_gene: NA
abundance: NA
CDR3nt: TGTGCCAGCAGCTTTTTACGGTCTGGAAACACCATATATTTT
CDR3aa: CASSFLRSGNTIYF

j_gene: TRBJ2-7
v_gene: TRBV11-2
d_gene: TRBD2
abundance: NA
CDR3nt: TGTGCCAGCAGCTTCGGGACTACCCTCGAGCAGTACTTC
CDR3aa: CASSFGTTLEQYF

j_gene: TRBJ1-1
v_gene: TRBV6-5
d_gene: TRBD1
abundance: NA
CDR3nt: TGTGCCAGCACTACAGGGGTGGGTACTGAAGCTTTCTTT
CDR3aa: CASTTGVGTEAFF

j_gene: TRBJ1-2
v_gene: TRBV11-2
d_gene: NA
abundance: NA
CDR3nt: TGTGCCAGCAGCCCGCCGACAGGTCCCTATGGCTACACCTTC
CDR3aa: CASSPPTGPYGYTF

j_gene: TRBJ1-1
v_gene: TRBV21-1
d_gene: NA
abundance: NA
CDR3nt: TGTGCCAGCAGTCCTTCCCCGGGGACAAACACTGAAGCTTTCTTT
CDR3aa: CASSPSPGTNTEAFF

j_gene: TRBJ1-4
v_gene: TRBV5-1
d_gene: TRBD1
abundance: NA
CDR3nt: TGCGCCAGCAGCCGGACAGGGCCGAATGAAAAACTGTTTTTT
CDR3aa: CASSRTGPNEKLFF

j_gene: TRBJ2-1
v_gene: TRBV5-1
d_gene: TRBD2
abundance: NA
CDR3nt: TGCGCCAGCAGCTTCCTAGCGGGGGGGCGGAATGAGCAGTTCTTC
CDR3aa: CASSFLAGGRNEQFF

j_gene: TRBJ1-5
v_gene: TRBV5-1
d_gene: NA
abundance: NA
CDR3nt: TGCGCCAGCAGCTTGGCCCCTCTGACAGCAGATTATAGCAATCAGCCCCAGCATTTT
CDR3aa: CASSLAPLTADYSNQPQHF

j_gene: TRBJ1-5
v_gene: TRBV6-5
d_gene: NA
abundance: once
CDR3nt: TGTGCCAGCATCGGAGGGGTTAGCAATCAGCCCCAGCATTTT
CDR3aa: CASIGGVSNQPQHF

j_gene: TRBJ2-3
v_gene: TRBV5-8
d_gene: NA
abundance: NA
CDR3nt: TGTGCCAGCAGCTTGGGGGCAGATGCAGATACGCAGTATTTT
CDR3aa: CASSLGADADTQYF

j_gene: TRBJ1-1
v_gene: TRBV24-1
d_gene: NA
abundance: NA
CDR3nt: TGTGCCACCAGTGATTCGAGGAGGGCCGGGACTGAAGCTTTCTTT
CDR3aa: CATSDSRRAGTEAFF

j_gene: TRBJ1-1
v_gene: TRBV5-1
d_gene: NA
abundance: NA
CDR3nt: TGCGCCAGCAGCTTGGCTGTGGACAGCCTGAACACTGAAGCTTTCTTT
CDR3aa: CASSLAVDSLNTEAFF

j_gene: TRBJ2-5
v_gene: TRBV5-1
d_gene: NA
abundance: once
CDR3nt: TGCGCCAGCAGTCGAGAGACAGGCTTCCAAGAGACCCAGTACTTC
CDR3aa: CASSRETGFQETQYF

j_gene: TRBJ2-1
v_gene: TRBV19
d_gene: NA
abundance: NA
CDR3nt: TGTGCCAGTGGGCAACCCTACAATGAGCAGTTCTTC
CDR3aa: CASGQPYNEQFF

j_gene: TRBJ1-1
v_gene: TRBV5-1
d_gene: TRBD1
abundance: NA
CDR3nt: TGCGCCAGCAGCCCGGGGACAGGCCCTATTGGTGAAGCTTTCTTT
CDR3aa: CASSPGTGPIGEAFF

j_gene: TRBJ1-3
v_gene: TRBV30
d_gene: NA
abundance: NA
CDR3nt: TGTGCCTGGAGTGGGACACGGAACTCTGGAAACACCATATATTTT
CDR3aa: CAWSGTRNSGNTIYF

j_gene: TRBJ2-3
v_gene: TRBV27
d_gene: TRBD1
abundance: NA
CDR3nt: TGTGCCAGCAGTTGGGACAGCAGCACAGATACGCAGTATTTT
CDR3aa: CASSWDSSTDTQYF

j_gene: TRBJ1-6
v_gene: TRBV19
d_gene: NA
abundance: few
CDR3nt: TGTGCCAGTAGTCGGGAGTCCTATAATTCACCCCTCCACTTT
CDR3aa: CASSRESYNSPLHF

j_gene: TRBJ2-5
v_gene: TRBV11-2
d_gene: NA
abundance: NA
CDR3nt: TGTGCCAGCAGCTTCGACCCCTCCGAGGGCCAAGAGACCCAGTACTTC
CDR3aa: CASSFDPSEGQETQYF

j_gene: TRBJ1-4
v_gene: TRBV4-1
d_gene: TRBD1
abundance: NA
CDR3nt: TGCGCCAGCAGCCAAGATCAGGGGGAAGGTGGAGAAAAACTGTTTTTT
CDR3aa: CASSQDQGEGGEKLFF

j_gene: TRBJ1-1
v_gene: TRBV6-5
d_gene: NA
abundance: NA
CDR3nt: TGTGCCAGCAGTTACTCGACAGGAGACACTGAAGCTTTCTTT
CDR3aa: CASSYSTGDTEAFF

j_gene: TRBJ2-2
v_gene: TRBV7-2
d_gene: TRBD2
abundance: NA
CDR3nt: TGTGCCAGCAGCTGGAGCGGGGGGGTGGACACCGGGGAGCTGTTTTTT
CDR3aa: CASSWSGGVDTGELFF

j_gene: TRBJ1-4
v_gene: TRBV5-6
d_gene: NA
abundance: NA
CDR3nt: TGTGCCAGCAGTTTTACAACAGGGCCCGGGGAAAAACTGTTTTTT
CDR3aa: CASSFTTGPGEKLFF

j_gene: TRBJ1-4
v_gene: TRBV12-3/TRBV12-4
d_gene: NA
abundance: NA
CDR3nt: TGTGCCAGCAGTTTAAAGGCGGGGGGGAAACTGTTTTTT
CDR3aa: CASSLKAGGKLFF

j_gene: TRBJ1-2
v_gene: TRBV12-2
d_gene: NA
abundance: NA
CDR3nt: TGTGCAAGTCGCTTAGCGCGACAGGGGGCCCTTTATGGCTACACCTTC
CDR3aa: CASRLARQGALYGYTF

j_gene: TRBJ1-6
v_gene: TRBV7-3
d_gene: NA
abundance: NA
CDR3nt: TGTGCCAGCAGCCCGAAGGGGGGGTTAGTCTCACCCCTCCACTTT
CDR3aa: CASSPKGGLVSPLHF

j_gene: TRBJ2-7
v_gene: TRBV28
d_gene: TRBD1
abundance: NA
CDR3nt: TGTGCCAGCAGTCCAAGCAGGACAGGGGGCCTCGAGCAGTACTTC
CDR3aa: CASSPSRTGGLEQYF

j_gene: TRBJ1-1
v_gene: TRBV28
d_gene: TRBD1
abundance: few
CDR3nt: TGTGCCAGCAGTTCCCCCGGGACAGAAAACACTGAAGCTTTCTTT
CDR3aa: CASSSPGTENTEAFF

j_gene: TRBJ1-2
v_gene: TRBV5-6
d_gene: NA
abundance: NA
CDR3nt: TGTGCCAGCAGTTTCACAGGACCTTATGGCTACACCTTC
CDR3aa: CASSFTGPYGYTF